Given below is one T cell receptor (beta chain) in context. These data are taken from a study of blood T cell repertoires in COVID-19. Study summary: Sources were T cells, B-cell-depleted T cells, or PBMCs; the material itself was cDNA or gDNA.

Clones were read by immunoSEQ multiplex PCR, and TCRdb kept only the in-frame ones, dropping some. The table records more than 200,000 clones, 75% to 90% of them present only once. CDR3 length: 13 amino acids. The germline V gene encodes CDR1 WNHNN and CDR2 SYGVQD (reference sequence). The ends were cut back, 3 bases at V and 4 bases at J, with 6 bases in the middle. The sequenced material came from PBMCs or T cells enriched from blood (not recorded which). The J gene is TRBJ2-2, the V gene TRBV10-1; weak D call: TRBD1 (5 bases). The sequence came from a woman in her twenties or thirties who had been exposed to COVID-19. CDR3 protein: CASSDRATGELFF. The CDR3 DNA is TGCGCCAGCAGTGACAGGGCCACCGGGGAGCTGTTTTTT.